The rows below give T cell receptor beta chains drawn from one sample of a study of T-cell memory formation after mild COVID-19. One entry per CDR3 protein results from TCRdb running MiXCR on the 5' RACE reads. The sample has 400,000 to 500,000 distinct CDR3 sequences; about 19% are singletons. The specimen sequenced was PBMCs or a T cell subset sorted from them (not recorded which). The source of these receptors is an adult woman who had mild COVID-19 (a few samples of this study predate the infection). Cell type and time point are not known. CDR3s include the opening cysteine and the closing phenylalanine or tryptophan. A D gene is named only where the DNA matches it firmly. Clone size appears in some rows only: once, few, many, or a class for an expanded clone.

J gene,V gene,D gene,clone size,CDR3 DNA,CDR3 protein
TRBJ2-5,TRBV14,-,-,TGTGCCAGCAGCCAAGGCGGCGGACCGATCCAAGAGACCCAGTACTTC,CASSQGGGPIQETQYF
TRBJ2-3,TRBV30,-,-,TGTGCCTGGAGGAGGACAAGCGCAGATACGCAGTATTTT,CAWRRTSADTQYF
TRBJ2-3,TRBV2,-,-,TGTGCCAGCAGTGAAGAACACCTCCGCACAGATACGCAGTATTTT,CASSEEHLRTDTQYF
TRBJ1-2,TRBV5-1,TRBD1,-,TGCGCCAGCAGCATAGGGACAGGCGGCTATGGCTACACCTTC,CASSIGTGGYGYTF
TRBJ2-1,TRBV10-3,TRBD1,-,TGTGCCATCAAAGCGGACAGGGGGCTCTCCGAGCAGTTCTTC,CAIKADRGLSEQFF
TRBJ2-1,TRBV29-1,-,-,TGCAGCGTTCATCTCTGGACCGTGAGCTCCTACAATGAGCAGTTCTTC,CSVHLWTVSSYNEQFF
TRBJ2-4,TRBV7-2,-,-,TGTGCCAGCAGCTTAACCTGGGACCAAAACATTCAGTACTTC,CASSLTWDQNIQYF
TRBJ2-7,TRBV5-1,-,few,TGCGCCAGCAGCTTTAACCCCACCAGCTCCTACGAGCAGTACTTC,CASSFNPTSSYEQYF
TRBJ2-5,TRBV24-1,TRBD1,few,TGTGCCACCAGTGACCCCGGAACAGGGGGAGCGGAGACCCAGTACTTC,CATSDPGTGGAETQYF
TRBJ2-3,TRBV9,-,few,TGTGCCAGCAGCCCAAAACCCAGCCCAGATACGCAGTATTTT,CASSPKPSPDTQYF
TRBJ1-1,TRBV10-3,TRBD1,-,TGTGCCATCATGAAGGGGGCCGACACTGAAGCTTTCTTT,CAIMKGADTEAFF
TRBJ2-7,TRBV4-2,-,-,TGTGCCAGCAGCCAAGGCGGAGGGGACGAGCAGTACTTC,CASSQGGGDEQYF
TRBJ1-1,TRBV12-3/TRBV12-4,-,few,TGTGCCAGCAGTTTATTATCGGGGGCGTCTTTCTTT,CASSLLSGASFF
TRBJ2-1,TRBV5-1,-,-,TGCGCCAGCAGCTGGACGGAGGAAGATTCTTACAATGAGCAGTTCTTC,CASSWTEEDSYNEQFF
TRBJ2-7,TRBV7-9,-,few,TGTGCCAGCAGCTTAGTTCGGAGTCTACCAGCTTCCTACGAGCAGTACTTC,CASSLVRSLPASYEQYF
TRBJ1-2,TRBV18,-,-,TGTGCCAGCTCACCACTGGAGGGTTCGATCGACTATGGCTACACCTTC,CASSPLEGSIDYGYTF
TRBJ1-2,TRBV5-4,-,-,TGTGCCAGCAGCCCCGGTCGGGAAATCTATGGCTACACCTTC,CASSPGREIYGYTF
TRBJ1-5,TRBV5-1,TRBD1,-,TGCGCCAGCAGCCCGACAGGGGGCCAGGAGCAGCCCCAGCATTTT,CASSPTGGQEQPQHF
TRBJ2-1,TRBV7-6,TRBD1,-,TGTGCCAGCAGCCGAGACAGGGTTGAGCAGTTCTTC,CASSRDRVEQFF
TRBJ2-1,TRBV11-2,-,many,TGTGCCAGCAGCTTACAGGCAGGGGGGTTCGATGAGCAGTTCTTC,CASSLQAGGFDEQFF
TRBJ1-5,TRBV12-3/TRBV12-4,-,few,TGTGCCAGCAGTTTAAGTCAGGGCAATCAGCCCCAGCATTTT,CASSLSQGNQPQHF
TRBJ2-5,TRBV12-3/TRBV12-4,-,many,TGTGCCAGCAGTTTGGTGGGGGGGGCGGAGGAGACCCAGTACTTC,CASSLVGGAEETQYF
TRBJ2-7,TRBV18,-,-,TGTGCCAGCTCACCACTCGGGGGCGGTTTTCAGTACTTC,CASSPLGGGFQYF
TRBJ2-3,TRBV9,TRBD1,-,TGTGCCAGCAGCGAAGAGACAGGGCCTCACACAGATACGCAGTATTTT,CASSEETGPHTDTQYF
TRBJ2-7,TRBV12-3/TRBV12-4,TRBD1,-,TGTGCCAGCAGACTTTCGACAGGGAGCTACGAGCAGTACTTC,CASRLSTGSYEQYF
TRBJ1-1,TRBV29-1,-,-,TGCAGCGTTGAAAGGGGTAAGAACACTGAAGCTTTCTTT,CSVERGKNTEAFF
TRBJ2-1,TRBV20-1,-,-,TGCAGTGCCGACACTTCCAATGAGCAGTTCTTC,CSADTSNEQFF
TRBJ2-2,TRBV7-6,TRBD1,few,TGTGCCAGCAGCTTAGCGGACAGGGTACATATAAGAACCGGGGAGCTGTTTTTT,CASSLADRVHIRTGELFF
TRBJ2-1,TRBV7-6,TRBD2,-,TGTGCCAGCAGCCCAGGGGGTGGACTAGCGGCTAGGCCCTACAATGAGCAGTTCTTC,CASSPGGGLAARPYNEQFF
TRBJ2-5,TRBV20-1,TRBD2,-,TGCAGTGCTAGAGTGGGTCGGAGCGGGAGAGGCTCGGAGACCCAGTACTTC,CSARVGRSGRGSETQYF
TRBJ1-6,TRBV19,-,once,TGTGCCAGTAGCCTCCTGGCAGGGGACAATTCACCCCTCCACTTT,CASSLLAGDNSPLHF
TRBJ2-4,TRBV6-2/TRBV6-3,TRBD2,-,TGTGCCAGCAGCCGGACTAGCGGGAGAAGTCACATTCAGTACTTC,CASSRTSGRSHIQYF
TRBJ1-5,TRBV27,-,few,TGTGCCAGCAGTTCAAAAGGGGGTCAGCCCCAGCATTTT,CASSSKGGQPQHF
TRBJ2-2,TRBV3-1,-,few,TGTGCCAGCAGCCCAATAGGGGAGACCGGGGAGCTGTTTTTT,CASSPIGETGELFF
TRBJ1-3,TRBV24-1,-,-,TGTGCCACCAGTGATTTGACTGACACCATATATTTT,CATSDLTDTIYF
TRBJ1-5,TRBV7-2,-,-,TGTGCCAGCAGCTCGGGGGATTTAGGCAATCAGCCCCAGCATTTT,CASSSGDLGNQPQHF
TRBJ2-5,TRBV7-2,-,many,TGTGCCAGCAGCCCCCCGGCCCAAGAGACCCAGTACTTC,CASSPPAQETQYF
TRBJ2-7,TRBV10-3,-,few,TGTGCCATCAGCGCAAGAATGGACGAGCAGTACTTC,CAISARMDEQYF
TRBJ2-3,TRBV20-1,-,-,TGCAGTGCTAGAGGCATCACAGATACGCAGTATTTT,CSARGITDTQYF
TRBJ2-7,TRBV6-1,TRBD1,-,TGTGCCAGCAGTCCAAACAGGGGAGAGGAGTACTTC,CASSPNRGEEYF
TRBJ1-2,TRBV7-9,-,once,TGTGCCAGCAGCTTATCCCCGGGAGGAAACTATGGCTACACCTTC,CASSLSPGGNYGYTF
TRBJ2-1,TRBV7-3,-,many,TGTGCCAGCAGCGCCACCCTGGGCGAGCAGTTCTTC,CASSATLGEQFF
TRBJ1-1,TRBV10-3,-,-,TGTGCCATCCGGGTCAGGGACACCAAGAACACTGAAGCTTTCTTT,CAIRVRDTKNTEAFF
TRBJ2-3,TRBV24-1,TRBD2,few,TGTGCCACCAGTTGGACTAGCGGGAGTGGGGCAGATACGCAGTATTTT,CATSWTSGSGADTQYF